The clone carrying this TCR beta chain was found once. The antigen is unknown. People who had autoimmune disease history or systemic immunosuppression were excluded. The source of the sample is a study of OX40 agonist ivuxolimab in advanced cancers. Study summary: Each patient was given ivuxolimab into a vein every 2 weeks, at 0.01 to 10 mg/kg. People in dose escalation had one of these cancers: hepatocellular carcinoma, melanoma, renal cell or head and neck cancer.

Clones were read by immunoSEQ multiplex PCR, and TCRdb kept only the in-frame ones, dropping some. The table shows some 65,000 clones, with about 85% occurring only once. Points from the study as a whole: On average, a greater number of expanded clones characterised CD8+ T cells relative to CD4+.

CDR1 is SGDLS, CDR2 YYNGEE, per germline. The CDR3 spans 16 residues. The ends were cut back, 3 bases at V and 3 bases at J, with 16 bases in the middle. The chain employs TRBV9 and TRBJ2-1; D might be TRBD2 (7 bases). The sample here was CD4+ or CD8+ T cells sorted from blood, taken in a trial of the OX40 agonist ivuxolimab. The sequence was collected from an adult with an advanced solid tumor such as melanoma, head and neck, liver or kidney cancer. CDR3 DNA: TGTGCCAGCAGCGGCGGGGGCGGGGGATACTACAATGAGCAGTTCTTC. Its protein product is CASSGGGGGYYNEQFF.